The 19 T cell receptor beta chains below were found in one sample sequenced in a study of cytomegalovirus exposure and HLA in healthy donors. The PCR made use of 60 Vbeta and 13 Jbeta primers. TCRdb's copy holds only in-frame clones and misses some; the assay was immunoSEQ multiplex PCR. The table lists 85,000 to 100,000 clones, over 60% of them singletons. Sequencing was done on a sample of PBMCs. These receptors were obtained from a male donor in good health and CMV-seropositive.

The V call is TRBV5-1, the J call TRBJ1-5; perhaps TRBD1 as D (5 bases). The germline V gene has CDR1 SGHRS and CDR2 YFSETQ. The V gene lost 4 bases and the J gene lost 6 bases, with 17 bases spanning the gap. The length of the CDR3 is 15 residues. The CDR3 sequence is CASSTGTGGGQPQHF. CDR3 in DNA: TGCGCCAGCAGCACCGGGACGGGGGGAGGTCAGCCCCAGCATTTT.

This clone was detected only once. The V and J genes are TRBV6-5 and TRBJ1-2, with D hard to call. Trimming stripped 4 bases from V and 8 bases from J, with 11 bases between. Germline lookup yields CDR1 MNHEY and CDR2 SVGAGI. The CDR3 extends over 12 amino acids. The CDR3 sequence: CASSSPAAGYTF. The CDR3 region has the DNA TGTGCCAGCAGTTCTCCCGCGGCGGGCTACACCTTC.

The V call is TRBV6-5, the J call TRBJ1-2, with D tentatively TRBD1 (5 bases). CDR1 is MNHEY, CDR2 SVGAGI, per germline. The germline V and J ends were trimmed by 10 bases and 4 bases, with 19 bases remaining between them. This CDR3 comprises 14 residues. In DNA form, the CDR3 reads TGTGCCACCTACCACATGGCGACAGTCTATGGCTACACCTTC. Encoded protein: CATYHMATVYGYTF.

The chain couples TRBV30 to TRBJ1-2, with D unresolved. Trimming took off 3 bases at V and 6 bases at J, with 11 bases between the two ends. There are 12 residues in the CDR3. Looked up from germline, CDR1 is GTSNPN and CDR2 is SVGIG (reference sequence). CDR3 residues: CAWRAQVDGYTF. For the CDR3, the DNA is TGTGCCTGGAGAGCCCAAGTTGATGGCTACACCTTC.

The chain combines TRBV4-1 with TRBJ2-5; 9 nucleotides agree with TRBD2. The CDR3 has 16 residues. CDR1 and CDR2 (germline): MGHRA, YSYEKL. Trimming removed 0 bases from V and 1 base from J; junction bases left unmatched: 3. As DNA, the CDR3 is TGCGCCAGCAGCCAAGATCCTAGCGGGGCCCAAGAGACCCAGTACTTC. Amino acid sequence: CASSQDPSGAQETQYF.

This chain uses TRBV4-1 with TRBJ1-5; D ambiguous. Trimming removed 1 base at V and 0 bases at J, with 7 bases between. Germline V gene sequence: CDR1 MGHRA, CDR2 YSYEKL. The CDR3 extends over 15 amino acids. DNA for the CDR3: TGCGCCAGCAGCCAAGGGGAGAATAGCAATCAGCCCCAGCATTTT. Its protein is CASSQGENSNQPQHF.

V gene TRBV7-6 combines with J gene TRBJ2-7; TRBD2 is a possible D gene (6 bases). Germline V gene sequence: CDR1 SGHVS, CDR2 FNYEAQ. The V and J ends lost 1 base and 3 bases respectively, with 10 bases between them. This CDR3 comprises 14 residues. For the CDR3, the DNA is TGTGCCAGCAGCTTAGAGGGCGGGGTCTACGAGCAGTACTTC. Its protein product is CASSLEGGVYEQYF.

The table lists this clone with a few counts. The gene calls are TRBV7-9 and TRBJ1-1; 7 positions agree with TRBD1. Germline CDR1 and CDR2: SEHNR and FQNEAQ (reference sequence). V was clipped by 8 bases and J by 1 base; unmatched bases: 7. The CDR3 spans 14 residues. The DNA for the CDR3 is TGTGCCAGCGCGCCGAACAGGGGGAACACTGAAGCTTTCTTT. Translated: CASAPNRGNTEAFF.

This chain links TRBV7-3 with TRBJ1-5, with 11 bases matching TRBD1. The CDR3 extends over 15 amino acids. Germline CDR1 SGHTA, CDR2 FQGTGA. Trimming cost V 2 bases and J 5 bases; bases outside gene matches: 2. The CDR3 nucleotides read TGTGCCAGCAGCTTAGGGACAGGGGGGCATCAGCCCCAGCATTTT. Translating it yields CASSLGTGGHQPQHF.

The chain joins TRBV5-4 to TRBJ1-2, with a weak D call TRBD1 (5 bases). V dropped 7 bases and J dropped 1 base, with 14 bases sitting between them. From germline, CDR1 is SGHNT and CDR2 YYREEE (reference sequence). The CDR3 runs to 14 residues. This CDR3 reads CASGPGTVNYGYTF. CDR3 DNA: TGTGCCAGCGGGCCCGGGACTGTTAACTATGGCTACACCTTC. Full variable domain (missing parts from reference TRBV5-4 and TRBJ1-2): ETGVTQSPTHLIKTRGQQVTLRCSSQSGHNTVSWYQQALGQGPQFIFQYYREEENGRGNFPPRFSGLQFPNYSSELNVNALELDDSALYLCASGPGTVNYGYTFGSGTRLTVV.

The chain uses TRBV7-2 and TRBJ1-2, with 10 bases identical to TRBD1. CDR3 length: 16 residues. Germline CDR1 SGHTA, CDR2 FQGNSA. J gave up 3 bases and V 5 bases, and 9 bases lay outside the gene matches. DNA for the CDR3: TGTGCCAGCAGCCGGGACAGGGGCCTGATGGACTATGGCTACACCTTC. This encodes CASSRDRGLMDYGYTF.

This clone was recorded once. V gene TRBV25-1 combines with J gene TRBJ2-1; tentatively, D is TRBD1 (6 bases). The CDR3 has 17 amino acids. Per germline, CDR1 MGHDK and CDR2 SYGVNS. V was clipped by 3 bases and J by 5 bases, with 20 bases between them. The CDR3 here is CASSDPKGGEVHNEQFF. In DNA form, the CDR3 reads TGTGCCAGCAGTGACCCAAAAGGGGGAGAGGTTCACAATGAGCAGTTCTTC.

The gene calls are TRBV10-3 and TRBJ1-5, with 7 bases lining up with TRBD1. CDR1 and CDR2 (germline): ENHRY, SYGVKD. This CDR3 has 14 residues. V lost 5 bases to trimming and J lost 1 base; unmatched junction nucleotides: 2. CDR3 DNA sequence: TGTGCCATCAGTACGACAGGGAGCAATCAGCCCCAGCATTTT. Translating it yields CAISTTGSNQPQHF.

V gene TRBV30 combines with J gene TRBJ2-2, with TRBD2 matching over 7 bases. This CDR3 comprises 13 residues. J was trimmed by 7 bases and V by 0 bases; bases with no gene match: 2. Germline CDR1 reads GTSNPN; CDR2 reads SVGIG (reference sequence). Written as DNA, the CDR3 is TGTGCCTGGAGTGTGGGAGGGGTCGGGGAGCTGTTTTTT. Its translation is CAWSVGGVGELFF.

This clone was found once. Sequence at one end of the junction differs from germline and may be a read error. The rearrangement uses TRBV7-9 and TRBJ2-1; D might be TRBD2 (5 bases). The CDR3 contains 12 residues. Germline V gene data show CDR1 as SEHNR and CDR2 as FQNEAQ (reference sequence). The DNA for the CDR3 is TGTTCCAGCAGCTTAGGAGGACTTTCAGAGTTCTTC. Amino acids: CSSSLGGLSEFF.

CDR3 region: CASSLGAGQETQYF. DNA for the CDR3: TGTGCCAGCAGCTTAGGGGCAGGACAAGAGACCCAGTACTTC. The chain recombines TRBV11-2 with TRBJ2-5; D not certain. The CDR3 loop spans 14 amino acids. Between the trimmed V and J ends, which lost 1 base and 2 bases, there was a span of 8 bases. CDR1 is SGHAT and CDR2 is FQNNGV in the germline V gene.

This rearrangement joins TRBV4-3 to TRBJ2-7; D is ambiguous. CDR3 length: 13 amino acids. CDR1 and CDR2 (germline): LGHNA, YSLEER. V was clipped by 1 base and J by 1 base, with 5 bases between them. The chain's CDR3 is CASSQAQSYEQYF. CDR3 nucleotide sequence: TGCGCCAGCAGCCAAGCCCAGTCCTACGAGCAGTACTTC.

The CDR3: CASSPSDRLPKDGYTF. CDR3 DNA sequence: TGTGCCAGCAGCCCGTCTGACAGGCTTCCCAAGGATGGCTACACCTTC. V and J are TRBV13 and TRBJ1-2; D is possibly TRBD1 (6 bases). V gave up 5 bases and J gave up 6 bases, with 22 bases separating them. CDR1 is PRHDT, CDR2 FYEKMQ, per germline (reference sequence). This CDR3 is 16 amino acids long.

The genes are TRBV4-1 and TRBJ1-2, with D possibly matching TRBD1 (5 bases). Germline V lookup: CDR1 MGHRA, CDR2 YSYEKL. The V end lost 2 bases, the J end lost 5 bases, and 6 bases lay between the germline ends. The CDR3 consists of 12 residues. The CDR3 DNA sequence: TGCGCCAGCAGCCAAACAGGTTATGGCTACACCTTC. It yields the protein CASSQTGYGYTF.